This T cell receptor beta chain was identified during a study of shared clonotypes between healthy human individuals. This clone appeared once. What it binds is unknown. Method: immunoSEQ multiplex PCR; TCRdb's copy keeps in-frame clones and lacks some. The sample yields over a million clones, 98% seen once. The ends lost 2 bases at V and 5 bases at J; junction bases unmatched: 5. Germline CDR1 and CDR2: KGHSH and LQKENI. This CDR3 comprises 14 residues. Study-wide results and caveats: All-four-donor shared clonotypes had higher generation probabilities than non-shared clonotypes did. Generally, naive subsets came out with larger estimated richness than memory subsets.

This TCR derives from a man aged 25-45 years in good health. The sequencing input was naive CD4+ T cells sorted from blood. Subset noted: CD45RA+ positively selected. The chain carries TRBV18 and TRBJ2-7; 8 bases are a match to TRBD1. The CDR3 DNA sequence: TGTGCCAGCTCACCAGCCCAGGGGGCTAACGAGCAGTACTTC. This translates into CASSPAQGANEQYF.